The sequence of this T cell receptor beta chain was determined in a study of blood T cell repertoires in COVID-19. On the study more broadly: There were acute and convalescent COVID-19 samples, and they came from the United States, Italy and Spain. T cells, B-cell-depleted T cells, or PBMCs provided the cDNA or gDNA that served as material.

This CDR3 is built from 11 residues. The germline gives CDR1 SNHLY, CDR2 FYNNEI. Trimming pared 2 bases from V and 9 bases from J, leaving 8 bases between. Original processing notes: Counts of nucleated cells, estimated from reference gene primer amplification, were obtained. Repertoires were generated with immunoSEQ multiplex PCR, while TCRdb's copy carries only in-frame clones and drops some. The DNA gave D and trimming, while V, J and clone size come from that table. This table holds some 190,000 clones, about 85% found once. The chain uses TRBV2 and TRBJ2-7; D gene unclear. Source material: peripheral blood. The TCR originated in a woman aged 80 or older with acute or convalescent COVID-19. The CDR3 bases are TGTGCCAGCAGTGAAATGACTGGGCAGTACTTC. This translates into CASSEMTGQYF. The whole variable domain, remainder taken from reference TRBV2 and TRBJ2-7, is EPEVTQTPSHQVTQMGQEVILRCVPISNHLYFYWYRQILGQKVEFLVSFYNNEISEKSEIFDDQFSVERPDGSNFTLKIRSTKLEDSAMYFCASSEMTGQYFGPGTRLTVT.